These 11 T cell receptor beta chains share one sample of origin, sequenced in a study of blood T cell repertoires in COVID-19. The table came from immunoSEQ multiplex PCR; TCRdb's copy has only in-frame clones and leaves some out. Among roughly 270,000 clones listed, 85% were seen once. The source material was PBMCs or T cells enriched from blood (not recorded which). These receptors were obtained from a woman between 45 and 60 years old who had recovered from COVID-19.

This clone was observed once. The V call is TRBV9, the J call TRBJ1-4; the match to TRBD1 covers 8 bases. Unmatched junction bases numbered 13, after V lost 3 bases and J lost 3 bases. The CDR3 has 18 residues. Germline lookup yields CDR1 SGDLS and CDR2 YYNGEE. The CDR3 DNA reads as TGTGCCAGCAGCGCGGACAGGGCGTCGGGTATAGCTAATGAAAAACTGTTTTTT. Protein sequence: CASSADRASGIANEKLFF. The full variable domain, rest sourced from reference TRBV9 and TRBJ1-4, is DSGVTQTPKHLITATGQRVTLRCSPRSGDLSVYWYQQSLDQGLQFLIQYYNGEERAKGNILERFSAQQFPDLHSELNLSSLELGDSALYFCASSADRASGIANEKLFFGSGTQLSVL.

The rearrangement uses TRBV19 and TRBJ1-1, with D tentatively TRBD1 (5 bases). V gave up 10 bases and J gave up 4 bases, with 13 bases separating them. CDR1 and CDR2 (germline): LNHDA, SQIVND (reference sequence). The CDR3 contains 12 residues. The CDR3 here is CATSGGVTEAFF. DNA of the CDR3: TGTGCCACTAGCGGAGGGGTCACTGAAGCTTTCTTT.

J is TRBJ2-5 and V is TRBV30; 9 nucleotides align to TRBD2. Unmatched junction bases numbered 6, after V lost 2 bases and J lost 2 bases. Germline values: CDR1 GTSNPN, CDR2 SVGIG (reference sequence). The CDR3 extends over 15 amino acids. The CDR3 loop is CAWSLQRGVQETQYF. The CDR3 bases are TGTGCCTGGAGTCTTCAGCGGGGGGTACAAGAGACCCAGTACTTC.

The chain carries TRBV6-5 and TRBJ1-2; TRBD1 might be the D (5 bases). V shed 5 bases and J shed 0 bases, with 13 bases lying between them. This CDR3 contains 15 residues. CDR1 and CDR2 (germline): MNHEY, SVGAGI. For the CDR3, the DNA is TGTGCCAGCAGTCGCGACAGCTACTCTAACTATGGCTACACCTTC. It specifies CASSRDSYSNYGYTF.

This clone has a single count. The V and J genes are TRBV12-3 or TRBV12-4 and TRBJ1-1; D perhaps matches TRBD1 (6 bases). The length of the CDR3 is 13 residues. Trimming stripped 6 bases from V and 3 bases from J, with 11 bases between. CDR3 nucleotides: TGTGCCAGCAGCCGACAGGTCGACACTGAAGCTTTCTTT. Amino acid sequence: CASSRQVDTEAFF.

This clone has a handful of counts. A read error may account for a junction end that differs from germline. The chain uses TRBV5-1 and TRBJ1-6, with TRBD1 as a possible D gene (5 bases). The CDR3 loop spans 15 amino acids. The germline V gene encodes CDR1 SGHRS and CDR2 YFSETQ. CDR3 nucleotides: TGCGCCAGCAAACCTCTCCCAGGGAATAACTCACCCCTCCACTTT. It codes for CASKPLPGNNSPLHF.

The rearrangement links TRBV5-6 to TRBJ2-7, with D maybe TRBD2 (6 bases). The CDR3 loop spans 17 amino acids. V was trimmed by 6 bases and J by 3 bases, leaving 25 bases between them. The germline CDR1 and CDR2 sequences are SGHDT and YYEEEE. CDR3 in amino acids: CASTEGLNLLGGYEQYF. The CDR3 region has the DNA TGTGCCAGCACCGAGGGACTGAACCTTCTCGGTGGCTACGAGCAGTACTTC. The variable domain in full, completed from reference TRBV5-6 and TRBJ2-7, reads DAGVTQSPTHLIKTRGQQVTLRCSPKSGHDTVSWYQQALGQGPQFIFQYYEEEERQRGNFPDRFSGHQFPNYSSELNVNALLLGDSALYLCASTEGLNLLGGYEQYFGPGTRLTVT.

The V call is TRBV25-1, the J call TRBJ2-1; TRBD2 agrees at 9 bases. V was pared by 3 bases and J by 5 bases, with 8 bases of the junction left unmatched. The germline gives CDR1 MGHDK, CDR2 SYGVNS. The CDR3 loop spans 16 amino acids. The chain's CDR3 is CASSDDGGGANNEQFF. The CDR3 bases are TGTGCCAGCAGTGACGACGGCGGGGGGGCAAACAATGAGCAGTTCTTC.

The V gene is TRBV2, the J gene TRBJ1-3; TRBD1 is a possible D gene (6 bases). Germline V gene data show CDR1 as SNHLY and CDR2 as FYNNEI. The CDR3 sequence is 14 residues long. V was pared by 6 bases and J by 8 bases, with 17 bases between. The CDR3 loop reads CASRWQGNSDTIYF. The CDR3 DNA sequence: TGTGCCAGCAGGTGGCAGGGGAACTCGGACACCATATATTTT.

CDR3 DNA: TGTGCCAGCAGTTCCGGAGGTACTGAAGCTTTCTTT. Its protein product is CASSSGGTEAFF. The chain couples TRBV12-3 or TRBV12-4 to TRBJ1-1; D remains ambiguous. CDR3 size: 12 residues. The germline V and J ends were trimmed by 4 bases and 5 bases, with 8 bases remaining between them.

This chain uses TRBV10-3 with TRBJ2-7; D unresolved. The CDR3 length is 15 residues. CDR1 and CDR2 from the germline V gene are ENHRY and SYGVKD. V lost 3 bases, J lost 1 base, and 13 bases lay in between. CDR3 nucleotides: TGTGCCATCAGTGACCCGGGTGGTCCTTCCTACGAGCAGTACTTC. This codes for CAISDPGGPSYEQYF.